The 4 T cell receptor beta chains below come from one sample, sequenced in a study of blood T cell repertoires in COVID-19. Sequencing was performed with immunoSEQ multiplex PCR; in TCRdb, only in-frame clones are kept and a portion is missing. The sample comprises approximately 21,000 clones, roughly four fifths of which are singletons, and 15% to 20% rests with the top ten. What was sequenced was peripheral blood. The source of these receptors is a human donor in a cohort sampled during active or convalescent COVID-19.

This clone was seen only once. The chain uses TRBV28 and TRBJ2-7; 7 bases align to TRBD2. V trimming: 7 bases; J trimming: 3 bases; junction bases outside the gene matches: 12. Germline V gene lookup returns CDR1 MDHEN and CDR2 SYDVKM. This CDR3 is 15 amino acids long. This CDR3 is CASTSPPSGFYEQYF. The CDR3 nucleotides are TGTGCCAGCACATCCCCCCCTAGCGGCTTCTACGAGCAGTACTTC.

The chain has TRBV12-3 or TRBV12-4 and TRBJ2-3, with a tentative D call TRBD1 (5 bases). Trimming shortened V by 8 bases and J by 2 bases, and 11 bases separated the two germline ends. This CDR3 has 13 residues. CDR3: CASSDKTTDTQYF. CDR3 in DNA: TGTGCCAGCTCGGACAAAACCACAGATACGCAGTATTTT.

J is TRBJ2-3 and V is TRBV27, with a weak D call TRBD2 (7 bases). The ends were cut back, 4 bases at V and 8 bases at J, with 25 bases in the middle. Per the germline V gene, CDR1 is MNHEY and CDR2 is SMNVEV (reference sequence). The CDR3 loop spans 17 amino acids. The CDR3 DNA is TGTGCCAGCAGTTCTGTTAGGGGGGGAGGCCCGTTAGGTACGCAGTATTTT. It codes for CASSSVRGGGPLGTQYF.

This clone was detected a few times. This chain links TRBV5-1 with TRBJ1-1, with 7 positions matching TRBD1. The CDR3 spans 14 residues. Trimming took 2 bases from V and 5 from J; bases not matched to a gene: 6. CDR1 is SGHRS and CDR2 is YFSETQ in the germline V gene. DNA for the CDR3: TGCGCCAGCAGCTTCAGGGGGAGAGGTACTGAAGCTTTCTTT. This gives the protein CASSFRGRGTEAFF. Full variable domain (remainder filled in from reference TRBV5-1 and TRBJ1-1): KAGVTQTPRYLIKTRGQQVTLSCSPISGHRSVSWYQQTPGQGLQFLFEYFSETQRNKGNFPGRFSGRQFSNSRSEMNVSTLELGDSALYLCASSFRGRGTEAFFGQGTRLTVV.